This T cell receptor (beta chain) was retrieved from a study of T cell repertoires in ileal Crohn's disease. Whole-study findings and limits: Active smokers at surgery had more clonal expansions than non-smokers. Postoperative endoscopy occurred within one year, median around 6.6 months. Mucosal expansions were suggested to be mainly CD8 T cells.

Regarding time point: neoterminal ileum biopsy at postoperative endoscopy, about 6 months after surgery. This clone was seen once. Antigen specificity is unknown. A junction end diverges from the germline sequence, so it may reflect a read error. Method: immunoSEQ multiplex PCR; TCRdb's copy keeps in-frame clones and lacks some. The table has more than 7,000 clones, around four fifths seen once. The source of this sequence is an adult with Crohn's disease. Sequencing was carried out using ileal tissue.

CDR3: CASSLPPGLILF. CDR3 bases: TGTGCCAGCAGCCTCCCCCCGGGACTAATACTATTT. This sequence joins TRBV7-9 and TRBJ1-4; D possibly corresponds to TRBD1 (5 bases). CDR1 and CDR2 from the germline V gene are SEHNR and FQNEAQ (reference sequence). There are 12 residues in the CDR3.